This record concerns one TCR beta chain sequence. This entry is derived from a study of cytomegalovirus exposure and HLA in healthy donors. V was pared by 5 bases and J by 7 bases, with 5 bases of the junction left unmatched. CDR1 and CDR2 (germline): SEHNR, FQNEAQ (reference sequence). The length of the CDR3 is 13 residues. PCR primers comprised 60 Vbeta and 13 Jbeta primers. Sequenced by immunoSEQ multiplex PCR; TCRdb stores in-frame clones only, minus some. The table lists approximately 160,000 clones, 65% to 85% of them singletons. Sample: PBMCs. The genes are TRBV7-9 and TRBJ1-5, with 7 bases that match TRBD1. The sequence derives from a woman in her forties or fifties in good health and CMV-seropositive. Here the CDR3 DNA reads TGTGCCAGCAGCCCAGGGGGTAGACAGCCCCAGCATTTT. Translating it yields CASSPGGRQPQHF.